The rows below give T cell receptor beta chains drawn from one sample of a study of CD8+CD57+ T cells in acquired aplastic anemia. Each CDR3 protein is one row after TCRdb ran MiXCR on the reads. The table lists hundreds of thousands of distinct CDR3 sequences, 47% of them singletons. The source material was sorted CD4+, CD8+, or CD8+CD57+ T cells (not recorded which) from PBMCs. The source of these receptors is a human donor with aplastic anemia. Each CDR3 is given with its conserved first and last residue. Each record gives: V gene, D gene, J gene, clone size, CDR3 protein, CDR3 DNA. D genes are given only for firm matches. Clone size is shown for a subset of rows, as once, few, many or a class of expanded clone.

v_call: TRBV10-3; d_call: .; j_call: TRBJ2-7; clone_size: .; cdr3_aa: CAISPGGGYEQYF; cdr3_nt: TGTGCCATCAGTCCCGGTGGGGGCTACGAGCAGTACTTC
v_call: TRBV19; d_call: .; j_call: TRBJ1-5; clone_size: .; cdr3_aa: CASSQQDLRPQHF; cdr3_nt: TGTGCCAGCAGTCAGCAGGACCTTCGGCCCCAGCATTTT
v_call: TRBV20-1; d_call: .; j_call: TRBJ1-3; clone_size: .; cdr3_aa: CSARRGSGNTIYF; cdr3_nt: TGCAGTGCTAGGCGGGGCTCTGGAAACACCATATATTTT
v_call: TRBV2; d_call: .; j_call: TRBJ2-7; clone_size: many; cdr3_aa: CATAPGRGEYEQYF; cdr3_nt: TGTGCCACCGCCCCGGGCAGGGGGGAATACGAGCAGTACTTC
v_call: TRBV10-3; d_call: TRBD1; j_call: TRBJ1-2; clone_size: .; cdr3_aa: CAISESDRGIYGYTF; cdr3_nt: TGTGCCATCAGTGAGTCAGACAGGGGTATCTATGGCTACACCTTC
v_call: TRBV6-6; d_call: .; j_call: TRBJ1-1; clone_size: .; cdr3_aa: CASRASMNTEAFF; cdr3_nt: TGTGCCAGCAGGGCCAGCATGAACACTGAAGCTTTCTTT
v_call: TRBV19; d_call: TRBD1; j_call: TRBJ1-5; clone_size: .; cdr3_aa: CASEQGNYDQPQHF; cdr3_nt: TGTGCCAGTGAACAGGGGAATTACGATCAGCCCCAGCATTTT
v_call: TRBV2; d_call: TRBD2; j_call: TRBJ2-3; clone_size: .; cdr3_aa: CAVLGGGSTDTQYF; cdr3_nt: TGTGCCGTCTTGGGGGGGGGAAGCACAGATACGCAGTATTTT
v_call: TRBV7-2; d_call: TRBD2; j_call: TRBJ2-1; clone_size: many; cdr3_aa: CASSLEVGGSVNEQFF; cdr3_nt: TGTGCCAGCAGCTTAGAGGTTGGCGGGAGCGTTAATGAGCAGTTCTTC
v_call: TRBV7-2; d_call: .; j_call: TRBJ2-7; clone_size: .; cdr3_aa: CASSPPGLSYEQYF; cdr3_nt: TGTGCCAGCAGTCCTCCGGGTCTCTCCTACGAGCAGTACTTC
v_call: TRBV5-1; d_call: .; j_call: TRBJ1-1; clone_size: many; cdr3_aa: CASSFRRGDTEAFF; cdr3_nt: TGCGCCAGCAGCTTCCGCCGCGGGGACACTGAAGCTTTCTTT
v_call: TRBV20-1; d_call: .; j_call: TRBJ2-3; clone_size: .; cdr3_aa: CSARDPRGALTDTQYF; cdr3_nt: TGCAGTGCTAGAGATCCGCGCGGGGCTTTAACAGATACGCAGTATTTT
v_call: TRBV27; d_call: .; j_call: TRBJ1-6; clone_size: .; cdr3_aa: CASSSTGIGQPLHF; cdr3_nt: TGTGCCAGCAGCTCAACAGGTATCGGTCAGCCCCTCCACTTT
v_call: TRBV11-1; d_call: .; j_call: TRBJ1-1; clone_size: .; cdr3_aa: CASTSGVNTEAFF; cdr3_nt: TGTGCCAGCACTTCCGGGGTTAACACTGAAGCTTTCTTT
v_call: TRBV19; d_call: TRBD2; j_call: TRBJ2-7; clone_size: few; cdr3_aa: CASSFGTSGSYEQYF; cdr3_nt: TGTGCCAGTAGTTTCGGGACTAGCGGTTCCTACGAGCAGTACTTC
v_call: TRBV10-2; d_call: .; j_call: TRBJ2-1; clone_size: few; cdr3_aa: CASSEDSYNEQFF; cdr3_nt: TGCGCCAGCAGTGAGGACAGTTACAATGAGCAGTTCTTC
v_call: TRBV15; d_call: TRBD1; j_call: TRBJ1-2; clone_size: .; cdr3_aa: CATSPLQGDQSYGYTF; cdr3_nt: TGTGCCACCAGCCCCCTTCAGGGGGATCAGAGCTATGGCTACACCTTC
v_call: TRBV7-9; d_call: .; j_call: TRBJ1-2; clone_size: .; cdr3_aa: CASSFTNYGYTF; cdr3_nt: TGTGCCAGCAGCTTTACGAACTATGGCTACACCTTC
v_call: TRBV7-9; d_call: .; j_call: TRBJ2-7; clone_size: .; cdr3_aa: CASSPSSGEQYF; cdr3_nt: TGTGCCAGCAGCCCCTCCTCGGGCGAGCAGTACTTC
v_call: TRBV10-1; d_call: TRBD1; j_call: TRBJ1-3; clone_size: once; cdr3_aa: CASRHRGKYGNTIYF; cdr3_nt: TGCGCCAGCAGACACAGGGGGAAGTATGGAAACACCATATATTTT
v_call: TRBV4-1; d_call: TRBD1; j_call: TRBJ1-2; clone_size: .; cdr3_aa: CASSQDGTGNYGYTF; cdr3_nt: TGCGCCAGCAGCCAAGATGGGACAGGGAACTATGGCTACACCTTC
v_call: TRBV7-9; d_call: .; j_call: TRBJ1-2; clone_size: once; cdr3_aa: CASSFRRGGGYTF; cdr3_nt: TGTGCCAGCAGCTTTAGGAGGGGAGGCGGCTACACCTTC
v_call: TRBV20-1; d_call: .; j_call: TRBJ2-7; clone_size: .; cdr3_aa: CSASFGEQYF; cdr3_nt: TGCAGTGCTAGCTTCGGGGAGCAGTACTTC
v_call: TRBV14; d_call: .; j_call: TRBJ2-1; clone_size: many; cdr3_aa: CASSPERRVYNEQFF; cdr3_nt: TGTGCCAGCAGCCCCGAAAGAAGGGTTTACAATGAGCAGTTCTTC
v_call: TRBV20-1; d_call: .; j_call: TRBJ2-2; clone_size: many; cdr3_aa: CSARDSFTGELFF; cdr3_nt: TGCAGTGCTAGGGACAGTTTCACCGGGGAGCTGTTTTTT
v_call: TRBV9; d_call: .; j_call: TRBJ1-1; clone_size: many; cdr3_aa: CASSVVAGNGEAFF; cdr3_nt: TGTGCCAGCAGCGTAGTGGCGGGGAACGGGGAAGCTTTCTTT
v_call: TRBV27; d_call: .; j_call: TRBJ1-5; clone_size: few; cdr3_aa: CASSFGYNQPQHF; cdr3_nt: TGTGCCAGCAGTTTCGGTTACAATCAGCCCCAGCATTTT
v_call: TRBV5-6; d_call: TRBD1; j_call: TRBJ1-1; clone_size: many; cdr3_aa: CASSFRDRGLGTEAFF; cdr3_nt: TGTGCCAGCAGCTTCCGGGACAGGGGTCTAGGGACTGAAGCTTTCTTT
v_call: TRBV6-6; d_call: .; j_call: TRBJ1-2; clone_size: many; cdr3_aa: CASTLSGWDYGYTF; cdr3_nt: TGTGCCAGCACCTTGTCGGGTTGGGACTATGGCTACACCTTC
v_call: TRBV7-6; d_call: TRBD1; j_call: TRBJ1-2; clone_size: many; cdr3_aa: CASSPGTDANYGYTF; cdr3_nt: TGTGCCAGCAGCCCCGGGACAGATGCTAACTATGGCTACACCTTC
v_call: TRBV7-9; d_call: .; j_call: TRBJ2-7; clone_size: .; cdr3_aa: CASSQDPSYEQYF; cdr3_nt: TGTGCCAGCAGCCAAGACCCTTCCTACGAGCAGTACTTC
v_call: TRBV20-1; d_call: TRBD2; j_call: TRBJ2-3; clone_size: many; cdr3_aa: CSARDLAGGSTDTQYF; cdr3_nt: TGCAGTGCTAGAGATTTGGCGGGGGGGAGCACAGATACGCAGTATTTT
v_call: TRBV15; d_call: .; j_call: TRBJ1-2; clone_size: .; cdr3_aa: CATRDRSNYGYTF; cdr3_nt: TGTGCCACCAGGGACCGATCTAACTATGGCTACACCTTC
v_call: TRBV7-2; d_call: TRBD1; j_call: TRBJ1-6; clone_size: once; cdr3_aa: CASSSRTGQNSPLHF; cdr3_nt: TGTGCCAGCAGCTCGCGGACAGGCCAAAATTCACCCCTCCACTTT
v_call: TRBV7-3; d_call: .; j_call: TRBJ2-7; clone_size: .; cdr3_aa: CASSLRGQSSYEQYF; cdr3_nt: TGTGCCAGCAGCTTAAGGGGTCAAAGCTCCTACGAGCAGTACTTC
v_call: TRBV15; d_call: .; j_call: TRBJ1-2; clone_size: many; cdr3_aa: CATSRDRITNYGYTF; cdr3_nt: TGTGCCACCAGCAGAGATCGAATTACAAACTATGGCTACACCTTC
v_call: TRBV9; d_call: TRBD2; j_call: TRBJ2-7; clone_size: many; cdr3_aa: CASSLAGDSYEQYF; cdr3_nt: TGTGCCAGCAGTCTAGCGGGGGATTCCTACGAGCAGTACTTC
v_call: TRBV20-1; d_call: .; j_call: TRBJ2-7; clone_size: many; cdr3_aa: CSASILSNYEQYF; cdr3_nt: TGCAGTGCTAGTATTCTATCTAACTACGAGCAGTACTTC
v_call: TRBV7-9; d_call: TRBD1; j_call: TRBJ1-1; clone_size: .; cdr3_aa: CASSLRYDRGLTEAFF; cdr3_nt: TGTGCCAGCAGCCTAAGGTATGACAGGGGGCTCACTGAAGCTTTCTTT
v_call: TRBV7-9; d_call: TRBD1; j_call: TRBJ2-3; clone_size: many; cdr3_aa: CASRRRFGQGAGDTQYF; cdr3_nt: TGTGCCAGCAGGCGAAGATTCGGACAGGGGGCTGGAGATACGCAGTATTTT
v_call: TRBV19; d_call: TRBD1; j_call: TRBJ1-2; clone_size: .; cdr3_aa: CASVQRAGGGYGYTF; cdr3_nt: TGTGCCAGTGTGCAAAGGGCAGGGGGCGGCTATGGCTACACCTTC
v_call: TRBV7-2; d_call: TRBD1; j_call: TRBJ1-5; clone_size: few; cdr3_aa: CASSWDRGQNQPQHF; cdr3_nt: TGTGCCAGCAGTTGGGACAGGGGGCAGAATCAGCCCCAGCATTTT
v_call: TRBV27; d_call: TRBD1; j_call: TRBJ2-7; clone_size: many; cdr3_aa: CASSGGQGSYEQYF; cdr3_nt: TGTGCCAGCAGCGGCGGACAGGGCTCCTACGAGCAGTACTTC
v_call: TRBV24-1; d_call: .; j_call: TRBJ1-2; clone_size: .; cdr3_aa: CAASDTGTGQREYYGYTF; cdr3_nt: TGTGCCGCCAGTGACACAGGGACGGGTCAACGGGAGTACTATGGCTACACCTTC
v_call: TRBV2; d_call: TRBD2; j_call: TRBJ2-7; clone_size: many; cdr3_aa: CASKKATSGYYEQYF; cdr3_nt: TGTGCCAGCAAAAAGGCTACTAGCGGGTACTACGAGCAGTACTTC
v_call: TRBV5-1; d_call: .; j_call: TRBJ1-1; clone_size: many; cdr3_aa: CASSTAAGVDTEAFF; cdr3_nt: TGCGCCAGCAGCACGGCCGCAGGGGTTGACACTGAAGCTTTCTTT
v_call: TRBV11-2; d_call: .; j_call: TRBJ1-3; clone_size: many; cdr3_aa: CASSLGGRTYQNTIYF; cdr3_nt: TGTGCCAGCAGCTTAGGAGGAAGGACATACCAAAACACCATATATTTT
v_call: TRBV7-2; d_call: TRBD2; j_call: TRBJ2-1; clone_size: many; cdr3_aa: CASSFPGGRYNEQFF; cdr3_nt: TGTGCCAGCAGTTTTCCGGGAGGACGATACAATGAGCAGTTCTTC
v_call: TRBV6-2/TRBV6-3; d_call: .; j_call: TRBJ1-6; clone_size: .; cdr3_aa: CASSDDKSSYNSPLHF; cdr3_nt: TGTGCCAGCAGCGACGACAAGAGCTCCTATAATTCACCCCTCCACTTT
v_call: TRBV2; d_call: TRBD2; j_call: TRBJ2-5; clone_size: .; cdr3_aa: CASSIAGGRDGTQYF; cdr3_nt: TGTGCCAGCAGCATAGCGGGAGGTCGGGACGGGACCCAGTACTTC
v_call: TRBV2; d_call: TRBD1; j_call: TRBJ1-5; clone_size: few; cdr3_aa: CASATGGNQPQHF; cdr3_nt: TGTGCCAGCGCGACAGGGGGCAATCAGCCCCAGCATTTT
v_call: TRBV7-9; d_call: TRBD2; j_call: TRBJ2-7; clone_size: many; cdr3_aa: CASSPRPTSGFYEQYF; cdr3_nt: TGTGCCAGCAGCCCCCGTCCAACTAGCGGATTCTACGAGCAGTACTTC
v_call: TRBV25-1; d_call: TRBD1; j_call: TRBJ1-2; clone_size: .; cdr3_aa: CASTPGQVLSHHYGYTF; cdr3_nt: TGTGCCAGCACCCCAGGACAGGTACTCAGCCACCACTATGGCTACACCTTC
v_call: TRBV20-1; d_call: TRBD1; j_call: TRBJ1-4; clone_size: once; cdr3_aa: CSARPKRGPGEKLFF; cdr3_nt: TGCAGTGCTAGACCCAAAAGGGGGCCCGGTGAAAAACTGTTTTTT
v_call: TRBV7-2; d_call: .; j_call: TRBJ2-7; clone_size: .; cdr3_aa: CASSVRGDEASHEQYF; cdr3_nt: TGTGCCAGCAGCGTCAGGGGGGACGAGGCGTCCCACGAGCAGTACTTC
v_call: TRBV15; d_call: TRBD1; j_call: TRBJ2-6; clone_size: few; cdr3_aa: CATAGTGVGANVLTF; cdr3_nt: TGTGCCACCGCCGGGACAGGGGTAGGGGCCAACGTCCTGACTTTC
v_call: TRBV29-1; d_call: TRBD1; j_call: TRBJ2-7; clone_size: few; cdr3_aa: CSVEQGARYEQYF; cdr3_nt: TGCAGCGTCGAACAGGGGGCTCGCTACGAGCAGTACTTC
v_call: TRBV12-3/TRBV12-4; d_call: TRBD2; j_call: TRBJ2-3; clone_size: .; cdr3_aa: CASRVAGRYTDTRYF; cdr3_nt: TGTGCCAGCAGGGTAGCGGGGAGATACACAGATACGCGGTATTTT
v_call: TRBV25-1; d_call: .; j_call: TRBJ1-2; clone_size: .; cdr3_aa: CASSLVGGLNYGYTF; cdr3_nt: TGTGCCAGCAGTTTAGTCGGGGGCTTGAACTATGGCTACACCTTC